This T cell receptor (beta chain) was captured in a study of blood T cell repertoires in COVID-19. Overall study context: COVID-19 samples collected from the United States, Italy and Spain covered acute and convalescent phases. Sample material is recorded as cDNA or gDNA derived from T cells, B-cell-depleted T cells, or PBMCs.

This clone was seen only a few times. Germline CDR1 is SGHTA and CDR2 is FQGNSA. The V gene end was trimmed by 5 bases and the J gene end by 7 bases; junction bases not matched to a gene: 9. The CDR3 is 14 amino acids. In the source study's methods: Cell counts per sample came from amplifying reference gene primers. Only in-frame clones appear in the TCRdb table, and some are missing; sequencing was by immunoSEQ multiplex PCR. D and trimming come from the DNA, and the V and J calls and clone size come from that table. The sample consists of approximately 90,000 clones, around 85% of them appearing once.

The receptor comes from an elderly man with acute or convalescent COVID-19. This chain links TRBV7-2 with TRBJ2-3; 7 bases fit TRBD1. The sample comprised peripheral blood. CDR3 bases: TGTGCCAGCAGCATTGGACAGGCCCCGAATACGCAGTATTTT. Amino acid sequence: CASSIGQAPNTQYF.